Sequencing of this T cell receptor (beta chain) was carried out in a study of blood T cell repertoires in COVID-19. The wider study: Sample material is recorded as cDNA or gDNA derived from T cells, B-cell-depleted T cells, or PBMCs.

Clones were sequenced by immunoSEQ multiplex PCR, and TCRdb holds only the in-frame ones, with some missing. This table holds approximately 230,000 clones, just under 85% found once. This clonotype was obtained from a man older than 75 with acute or convalescent COVID-19. The specimen sequenced was peripheral blood.

For the CDR3, the DNA is TGTGCCAGCAGTTTTCTACCTGCAGGGGGTTATGGCTACACCTTC. Its protein product is CASSFLPAGGYGYTF. The V gene is TRBV27, the J gene TRBJ1-2; 7 positions agree with TRBD1. The length of the CDR3 is 15 residues. Trimming took 3 bases from V and 5 from J; bases not matched to a gene: 9. Germline loops: CDR1 MNHEY, CDR2 SMNVEV (reference sequence).